A selection of T cell receptor beta chains follows, all from one sample in a study of blood T cell repertoires in COVID-19. Repertoires were generated with immunoSEQ multiplex PCR, while TCRdb's copy carries only in-frame clones and drops some. The sample yields fewer than 250,000 clones, roughly 89% seen once. The sequenced sample was PBMCs or T cells enriched from blood (not recorded which). These receptors were taken from a woman in her thirties with acute COVID-19. Each CDR3 is given with its conserved first and last residue. Fields, in order: D gene, V gene, CDR3 protein. D genes are given only for firm matches.

D: -; V: TRBV5-1; CDR3: CASSLGWAANTGELFF
D: -; V: TRBV6-5; CDR3: CASSFGGPLDYEQYF
D: -; V: TRBV6-5; CDR3: CASGQNTEAFF
D: -; V: TRBV6-2/TRBV6-3; CDR3: CASSGGRATEAFF
D: -; V: TRBV6-5; CDR3: CASSYSIEGYGYTF
D: TRBD1; V: TRBV27; CDR3: CASSLEYRGLHEQYF
D: TRBD2; V: TRBV19; CDR3: CASSIGLAVNTGELFF
D: TRBD2; V: TRBV4-1; CDR3: CASSQPQAGAYNEQFF
D: TRBD1; V: TRBV7-2; CDR3: CASSVPGQGIGYTF
D: -; V: TRBV7-9; CDR3: CASQTGNTIYF
D: TRBD1; V: TRBV12-5; CDR3: CASGPRDRGFLGELFF
D: TRBD1; V: TRBV6-6; CDR3: CASSLSGQVPEQYF
D: TRBD1; V: TRBV7-2; CDR3: CASSSFAGGWDTGELFF
D: TRBD1; V: TRBV5-5; CDR3: CASSARQGRSTEAFF
D: -; V: TRBV5-1; CDR3: CASSLAGSGEFNQPQHF
D: -; V: TRBV10-2; CDR3: CASKSGWGTTNYGYTF
D: TRBD1; V: TRBV7-9; CDR3: CASSLTNRGSDAFF
D: TRBD1; V: TRBV27; CDR3: CASSYTGTGGPGELFF
D: TRBD2; V: TRBV7-2; CDR3: CASSLGGTSPYEQYF
D: -; V: TRBV7-8; CDR3: CASSLGILDNEKLFF
D: -; V: TRBV4-1; CDR3: CASSQAVNNVYGYTF
D: TRBD1; V: TRBV5-1; CDR3: CASSGDRPPYEQYF
D: TRBD2; V: TRBV5-4; CDR3: CASSLAGGTTDTQYF
D: TRBD1; V: TRBV7-9; CDR3: CASSSSGQGDSGYTF
D: -; V: TRBV2; CDR3: CASSQTGLGEEKLFF
D: -; V: TRBV4-3; CDR3: CASSQASGSSPLHF
D: -; V: TRBV19; CDR3: CASFDGWGDTIYF
D: -; V: TRBV6-2/TRBV6-3; CDR3: CASSYDSKASGANVLTF
D: TRBD1; V: TRBV4-1; CDR3: CASSFRTGSRYNNQPQHF
D: -; V: TRBV5-6; CDR3: CASSFQGNTEAFF
D: -; V: TRBV7-9; CDR3: CASSPRRWGGRGTDTQYF
D: TRBD1; V: TRBV25-1; CDR3: CASSDPTGDSGNTIYF
D: -; V: TRBV19; CDR3: CASSIGGLENTEAFF
D: -; V: TRBV18; CDR3: CASSPTQTGPPGKTQYF
D: TRBD1; V: TRBV12-3/TRBV12-4; CDR3: CASTLGRGTEAFF
D: -; V: TRBV19; CDR3: CASSSGVGNYGYTF
D: -; V: TRBV6-5; CDR3: CASSLYNSGNTIYF
D: TRBD2; V: TRBV11-3; CDR3: CASSPRGGSTYEQYF
D: TRBD1; V: TRBV15; CDR3: CATSRPKGQGGSQPQHF
D: TRBD1; V: TRBV4-3; CDR3: CASSQFLGQHNEKLFF
D: -; V: TRBV5-6; CDR3: CASSYGGRNEQYF